These T cell receptor beta chains were read from a single sample in a study of beta chain features in type 1 diabetes. Libraries were prepared by immunoSEQ multiplex PCR; TCRdb keeps only in-frame clonotypes and omits some of them. The sample includes roughly 250,000 clones, about 20% of them seen just once. The source material was naive CD4+ T cells from blood. All receptors derive from a woman aged 40 to 50 with type 1 diabetes. The CDR3 runs from the conserved cysteine through the conserved F or W. The D gene is left open where the match is weak. Only part of the rows carry a size: once, few, many, or a class if the clone is expanded.

few,TRBV6-4,TRBJ2-3,TRBD1,TGTGCCAGCAGTGCTGTAGGGACAGTCAGCACAGATACGCAGTATTTT,CASSAVGTVSTDTQYF
few,TRBV9,TRBJ1-3,TRBD1,TGTGCCAGCAGCACAACAGGGGGCCCGCCTGGAAACACCATATATTTT,CASSTTGGPPGNTIYF
few,TRBV4-1,TRBJ1-2,NA,TGCGCCAGCAGCCAAGATGGGGCAGTCCGCTACACCTTC,CASSQDGAVRYTF
NA,TRBV9,TRBJ1-1,NA,TGTGCCAGCAGCGGCCAGGGGCTGTCGATGAACACTGAAGCTTTCTTT,CASSGQGLSMNTEAFF
few,TRBV7-3,TRBJ2-5,NA,TGTGCCAGCAGTCAGGGGAGTGAACGGGAGACCCAGTACTTC,CASSQGSERETQYF
few,TRBV30,TRBJ1-3,NA,TGTGCCTGGAGTGGAATCGCCAGCTCTGGAAACACCATATATTTT,CAWSGIASSGNTIYF
NA,TRBV7-2,TRBJ2-1,NA,TGTGCCAGCAGCTTAGTGAGCGGACTCAACAATGAGCAGTTCTTC,CASSLVSGLNNEQFF
few,TRBV5-4,TRBJ2-5,NA,TGTGCCAGCAGCCCCCGGGACAAAGAGACCCAGTACTTC,CASSPRDKETQYF
few,TRBV7-9,TRBJ2-5,TRBD1,TGTGCCAGCAGCTCCAAATCCTCCGGGACAGGGAAACGGGAGACCCAGTACTTC,CASSSKSSGTGKRETQYF
NA,TRBV4-3,TRBJ2-1,TRBD1,TGCGCCAGCAGCGACAGGGGGCCGAGCTCCTACAATGAGCAGTTCTTC,CASSDRGPSSYNEQFF
NA,TRBV7-9,TRBJ2-7,NA,TGTGCCAGCAGCTTAGCCGGGACCTACGAGCAGTACTTC,CASSLAGTYEQYF
few,TRBV5-4,TRBJ1-5,NA,TGTGCCAGCAGCGTCTGGGGCACCAGCAATCAGCCCCAGCATTTT,CASSVWGTSNQPQHF
NA,TRBV19,TRBJ1-2,TRBD1,TGTGCCACCGGACAGGCTGGCTACACCTTC,CATGQAGYTF
few,TRBV5-1,TRBJ1-2,TRBD1,TGCGCCAGCAGCTTCGGGACAGGGTATAGGGACTTTGACGGCTACACCTTC,CASSFGTGYRDFDGYTF
NA,TRBV5-1,TRBJ2-1,TRBD2,TGCGCCAGCAGCTTGGGTCTGCTAGCGGGAGGAGGGGATGAGCAGTTCTTC,CASSLGLLAGGGDEQFF
NA,TRBV5-6,TRBJ1-2,NA,TGTGCCAGCAGCTGGGAGGACATTCCTCTACGCTACACCTTC,CASSWEDIPLRYTF
few,TRBV7-9,TRBJ2-7,TRBD1,TGTGCCAGCAGCTCCGCAGGGGGCGGATACGAGCAGTACTTC,CASSSAGGGYEQYF
few,TRBV30,TRBJ1-1,NA,TGTGCCTGGAGTGGGGGAGGGACTGAAGCTTTCTTT,CAWSGGGTEAFF
NA,TRBV7-9,TRBJ1-2,NA,TGTGCCAGCAGCTTGGTACCCGGGACACTCTATGGCTACACCTTC,CASSLVPGTLYGYTF
few,TRBV29-1,TRBJ2-7,TRBD1,TGCAGCGTCGGACAGGTCTACGAGCAGTACTTC,CSVGQVYEQYF
NA,TRBV2,TRBJ1-2,TRBD1,TGTGCCAGCAGTGCGATGGGACAGCCTAACTATGGCTACACCTTC,CASSAMGQPNYGYTF
NA,TRBV19,TRBJ1-2,NA,TGTGCCAGTAGTTCTACAGGGAGCGGCGGCTACACCTTC,CASSSTGSGGYTF
NA,TRBV6-5,TRBJ2-3,NA,TGTGCCAGCAGTTCCGGGTGGAGCACAGATACGCAGTATTTT,CASSSGWSTDTQYF
NA,TRBV4-3,TRBJ2-1,TRBD2,TGCGCCAGCAGCCAGGCCCCCGCGCGGGGACTAGCGGGAGGCCACGGATCCAATGAGCAGTTCTTC,CASSQAPARGLAGGHGSNEQFF
NA,TRBV7-9,TRBJ2-3,NA,TGTGCCAGCAGCTTCTGGACAGACCTAGATACGCAGTATTTT,CASSFWTDLDTQYF
NA,TRBV7-9,TRBJ2-1,NA,TGTGCCAGCAACTCATACAGGGATTCCTACAATGAGCAGTTCTTC,CASNSYRDSYNEQFF
NA,TRBV7-2,TRBJ2-7,TRBD1,TGTGCCAGCAGGCAACAGGGGTTCGAGCAGTACTTC,CASRQQGFEQYF
NA,TRBV19,TRBJ1-1,NA,TGTGCCAGTAGTCTCCCCCTCCAGGGCGACACTGAAGCTTTCTTT,CASSLPLQGDTEAFF
few,TRBV7-2,TRBJ2-7,NA,TGTGCCAGCAGCTTTTCCAGCGAGGGGCAGTACTTC,CASSFSSEGQYF
few,TRBV5-4,TRBJ2-1,NA,TGTGCCAGCAGCGGGCCCTGGACTTTGTCCTACAATGAGCAGTTCTTC,CASSGPWTLSYNEQFF
NA,TRBV30,TRBJ1-3,TRBD1,TGTGCCTGGAGTCGACAGGGATGGGACACCATATATTTT,CAWSRQGWDTIYF
NA,TRBV9,TRBJ1-4,TRBD1,TGTGCCAGCAGCGGGGGGGGGACAGGAGAAAAACTGTTTTTT,CASSGGGTGEKLFF
few,TRBV28,TRBJ2-3,TRBD2,TGTGCCAGCAGTTCCCTAGCGGGAGTAGGAGATACGCAGTATTTT,CASSSLAGVGDTQYF
few,TRBV29-1,TRBJ1-4,NA,TGCAGCGTTGAAAACCAGGGGCAGGAAAAACTGTTTTTT,CSVENQGQEKLFF
few,TRBV30,TRBJ2-6,NA,TGTGCCGGAAGGGGGGGGCAGATATCTGGGGCCAACGTCCTGACTTTC,CAGRGGQISGANVLTF
NA,TRBV5-6,TRBJ2-6,NA,TGTGCCAGCAGCCCCCGACGGGGGTCTGGGGCCAACGTCCTGACTTTC,CASSPRRGSGANVLTF
NA,TRBV14,TRBJ1-2,TRBD1,TGTGCCAGCAGCCAAGGGCGAGGGACAGTTCTCGGCTATGGCTACACCTTC,CASSQGRGTVLGYGYTF
NA,TRBV6-1,TRBJ1-5,NA,TGTGCCAGCAGTGACAGATTTAGCAATCAGCCCCAGCATTTT,CASSDRFSNQPQHF
NA,TRBV29-1,TRBJ2-4,TRBD1,TGCAGCGCCCGAGGACAGGGGGCAAGCAAAAACATTCAGTACTTC,CSARGQGASKNIQYF
few,TRBV6-6,TRBJ2-3,NA,TGTGCCAGCGTTGAGGGTAGCACAGATACGCAGTATTTT,CASVEGSTDTQYF
once,TRBV19,TRBJ1-2,TRBD1,TGTGCCAGTAGTACACAGGGGGTCGTTGGCTACACCTTC,CASSTQGVVGYTF
few,TRBV5-4,TRBJ2-7,TRBD1,TGTGCCAGCAGTCGTGACAGGGGGGCCTACGAGCAGTACTTC,CASSRDRGAYEQYF
NA,TRBV9,TRBJ2-5,NA,TGTGCCAGCAGCGTAGGCACTGTGGAGACCCAGTACTTC,CASSVGTVETQYF
few,TRBV30,TRBJ1-1,NA,TGTGCCTGGAGTAGGACAGCCAACACTGAAGCTTTCTTT,CAWSRTANTEAFF
few,TRBV28,TRBJ1-2,NA,TGTGCCAGCAGTTCCCCGGGACACTACTATGGCTACACCTTC,CASSSPGHYYGYTF
NA,TRBV15,TRBJ2-1,TRBD2,TGTGCCACCAGCAGAGTCCTAGCGGGGGGGTCGAATGAGCAGTTCTTC,CATSRVLAGGSNEQFF
NA,TRBV7-9,TRBJ1-2,NA,TGTGCCAGCAGCCCCACTCTATCGACAGATTATGGCTACACCTTC,CASSPTLSTDYGYTF
NA,TRBV19,TRBJ1-1,TRBD1,TGTGCCAGTATCAGGACAGGCACTGAAGCTTTCTTT,CASIRTGTEAFF
few,TRBV18,TRBJ2-7,NA,TGTGCCAGCTCACGAGCCGGGACAACCTACGAGCAGTACTTC,CASSRAGTTYEQYF
NA,TRBV18,TRBJ1-5,NA,TGTGCCAGCTCACCGACAGCTAGCAATCAGCCCCAGCATTTT,CASSPTASNQPQHF